The rows below give T cell receptor beta chains drawn from one sample of a study of chemoradiotherapy in HPV16-positive cancers. Data came from immunoSEQ multiplex PCR; TCRdb stores just in-frame clones and leaves some out. The profile shows approximately 35,000 clones, roughly 90% of them singletons. The specimen comprised blood, sampled from a patient who underwent chemoradiotherapy. These receptors all stem from a human donor with HPV-associated anogenital cancer. Both conserved end residues are part of each CDR3. Each record gives: clone size, V gene, J gene, D gene, CDR3 DNA, CDR3 protein. A D gene is named only where the DNA matches it firmly. Not all rows give a size; the values are once, few, many and, for expanded clones, a class.

few,TRBV5-1,TRBJ2-2,-,TGCGCCAGCAGTTTTATGACCGGGGAGCTGTTTTTT,CASSFMTGELFF
-,TRBV5-1,TRBJ2-3,-,TGCGCCAGCAGCTTGGCCAAGAGGGTTGTGGGGGCGAGCACAGATACGCAGTATTTT,CASSLAKRVVGASTDTQYF
-,TRBV7-2,TRBJ2-5,-,TGTGCCAGCAGTACCGGAGAGACCCAGTACTTC,CASSTGETQYF
-,TRBV18,TRBJ1-5,TRBD1,TGTGCCAGCTCACGGAACAGGGGGAATCAGCCCCAGCATTTT,CASSRNRGNQPQHF
-,TRBV11-2,TRBJ1-2,-,TGTGCCAGCAGCCCAATCAAAGAGAGGACCTATGGCTACACCTTC,CASSPIKERTYGYTF
-,TRBV5-6,TRBJ1-6,-,TGTGCCAGCAGCTTTTCCAAGAATTCACCCCTCCACTTT,CASSFSKNSPLHF
-,TRBV19,TRBJ1-5,TRBD1,TGTGCCAGTAGTGTAGGTGATCCGGGACAGGGTCTTCAGCCCCAGCATTTT,CASSVGDPGQGLQPQHF
-,TRBV9,TRBJ2-1,TRBD2,TGTGCCAGCAGCGTAGCGGGGCTAGCGGGGGGCAATGAGCAGTTCTTC,CASSVAGLAGGNEQFF
-,TRBV27,TRBJ2-1,-,TGTGCCAGCAGCCGTGGGTACGGGACCTTCTCCTACAATGAGCAGTTCTTC,CASSRGYGTFSYNEQFF
-,TRBV4-1,TRBJ2-3,-,TGCGCCAGCAGCGAACCACTTCGGATAGATACGCAGTATTTT,CASSEPLRIDTQYF
-,TRBV5-5,TRBJ1-5,-,TGTGCCAGCAGCTTGGTTCCGATAGGAGGTGGGCAGCCCCAGCATTTT,CASSLVPIGGGQPQHF
-,TRBV27,TRBJ1-1,-,TGTGCCAGCATTCTAAACACTGAAGCTTTCTTT,CASILNTEAFF
once,TRBV5-6,TRBJ1-5,-,TGTGCCAGCAGCTTGGGCAGGGGTGGGCAGCCCCAGCATTTT,CASSLGRGGQPQHF
once,TRBV29-1,TRBJ2-7,-,TGCAGCGTTGAAGCCCATGGGGGCTCCGGCGACGAGCAGTACTTC,CSVEAHGGSGDEQYF
few,TRBV19,TRBJ1-6,-,TGTGCCAGTACTACGAGTTCAGGGGCCTCCGGGGCCCTCCACTTT,CASTTSSGASGALHF
-,TRBV7-9,TRBJ2-3,-,TGTGCCAGCAGCTCCCCGGGGACAGATACGCAGTATTTT,CASSSPGTDTQYF
-,TRBV4-1,TRBJ2-4,-,TGCGCCAGCAGCCCAATTCTCACGAAAAACATTCAGTACTTC,CASSPILTKNIQYF
-,TRBV4-2,TRBJ2-7,-,TGTGCCAGCGCCCCAGGTGGCTTGAGCTCCTACGAGCAGTACTTC,CASAPGGLSSYEQYF
-,TRBV28,TRBJ2-5,-,TGTGCCAGCAGTTTATTGGGGGCGGGTGAGACCCAGTACTTC,CASSLLGAGETQYF
-,TRBV6-1,TRBJ2-1,-,TGTGCCAGCCCGTATTCGGACGGGGGATTTGAGCAGTTCTTC,CASPYSDGGFEQFF
-,TRBV4-1,TRBJ2-3,-,TGCGCCAGCAGCCGGCCGGGGGGCGCCGACACAGATACGCAGTATTTT,CASSRPGGADTDTQYF
-,TRBV27,TRBJ2-3,-,TGTGCCAGCAGCTTTGGAGGCAGAACTAGCACAGATACGCAGTATTTT,CASSFGGRTSTDTQYF
-,TRBV5-4,TRBJ1-4,-,TGTGCCAGCAGTTCAAAGGTGGCTAATGAAAAACTGTTTTTT,CASSSKVANEKLFF
few,TRBV4-3,TRBJ2-2,-,TGCGCCAGCCGTGAGGGCGTCGACACCGGGGAGCTGTTTTTT,CASREGVDTGELFF
-,TRBV29-1,TRBJ2-7,-,TGCAGCGTTGTGGCAGCCTACGAGCAGTACTTC,CSVVAAYEQYF
-,TRBV7-6,TRBJ1-1,TRBD1,TGTGCCAGCAGCTTATACAGGGGCCCGAACACTGAAGCTTTCTTT,CASSLYRGPNTEAFF
-,TRBV11-2,TRBJ2-5,-,TGTGCCAGCGGGACCAGACAGGAGGAGACCCAGTACTTC,CASGTRQEETQYF
-,TRBV18,TRBJ2-5,TRBD1,TGTGCCAGCTCACCGAACCCAGGGGGTGCAGAGACCCAGTACTTC,CASSPNPGGAETQYF
few,TRBV10-1,TRBJ2-3,-,TGCGCCAGCAGAACCACTGACCCTCCTGCCGGAGATACGCAGTATTTT,CASRTTDPPAGDTQYF
-,TRBV7-2,TRBJ1-1,-,TGTGCCAGCAGCCCGTCCCGGGGGGCTCGAGCTTTCTTT,CASSPSRGARAFF